A single sample is the source of the 30 T cell receptor beta chains below, sequenced in a study of blood T cells in healthy people across ages. For the second PCR, which ran for about 7 to 11 cycles, a sample-barcoded 5' primer and a J-beta primer mix were used. TCRdb re-called the 5' RACE reads through MiXCR, storing one row per CDR3 protein. The repertoire holds 1.5 million to 2 million distinct CDR3 sequences, with around 42% as singletons. Sequenced input: blood. These TCRs come from a human donor in good health.

This chain uses TRBV2 with TRBJ1-5; unclear D gene. The CDR3 spans 14 residues. V was cut by 4 bases and J by 1 base, with 8 bases left in between. Germline V lookup: CDR1 SNHLY, CDR2 FYNNEI. The CDR3 protein is CASSVRGSNQPQHF. In DNA form, the CDR3 reads TGTGCCAGCAGTGTCCGAGGGAGCAATCAGCCCCAGCATTTT. Drawing the rest from reference TRBV2 and TRBJ1-5, the complete variable domain is EPEVTQTPSHQVTQMGQEVILRCVPISNHLYFYWYRQILGQKVEFLVSFYNNEISEKSEIFDDQFSVERPDGSNFTLKIRSTKLEDSAMYFCASSVRGSNQPQHFGDGTRLSIL.

This chain connects TRBV18 to TRBJ2-6, with 8 nucleotides matching TRBD1. This CDR3 is 17 amino acids long. The V gene end was trimmed by 4 bases and the J gene end by 2 bases; junction bases not matched to a gene: 7. CDR1 and CDR2 from the germline V gene are KGHSH and LQKENI. The DNA for the CDR3 is TGTGCCAGCTCACTATCAGGGGGCATCGCTGGGGCCAACGTCCTGACTTTC. Translated, it gives CASSLSGGIAGANVLTF.

The chain combines TRBV7-2 with TRBJ1-4; D unclear. The germline CDR1 and CDR2 sequences are SGHTA and FQGNSA. The CDR3 spans 15 residues. Trimming left V 2 bases short and J 0 bases short, with 7 bases between. The CDR3 DNA follows: TGTGCCAGCAGCTTACAGCAAGCAACTAATGAAAAACTGTTTTTT. This codes for CASSLQQATNEKLFF. Looking up the rest from reference TRBV7-2 and TRBJ1-4 gives the full variable domain: GAGVSQSPSNKVTEKGKDVELRCDPISGHTALYWYRQSLGQGLEFLIYFQGNSAPDKSGLPSDRFSAERTGGSVSTLTIQRTQQEDSAVYLCASSLQQATNEKLFFGSGTQLSVL.

The rearrangement uses TRBV6-5 and TRBJ2-5; D possibly corresponds to TRBD1 (6 bases). The DNA end is a closer match to TRBJ2-7, so the J assignment may be wrong. The CDR3 loop spans 14 amino acids. Germline values: CDR1 MNHEY, CDR2 SVGAGI. CDR3 loop: CASSYRQEGYEQYF. The CDR3 DNA is TGTGCCAGCAGTTATAGACAGGAAGGGTACGAGCAGTACTTC.

The gene calls are TRBV5-8 and TRBJ1-5, with TRBD1 as a possible D gene (5 bases). V lost 3 bases, J lost 4 bases, and 11 bases lay in between. From germline, CDR1 is SGHTS and CDR2 YDEGEE. This CDR3 has 14 amino acids. The CDR3 nucleotides are TGTGCCAGCAGCTCCTATGGACATAATCAGCCCCAGCATTTT. It codes for CASSSYGHNQPQHF.

Details on this clonotype: At one boundary the junction diverges from the germline segment, which might be a read error. The CDR3 is CTSSRGGYEQYF. Here the CDR3 DNA reads TGTACCAGCAGCCGGGGCGGGTACGAGCAGTACTTC. This chain links TRBV7-8 with TRBJ2-7; tentatively, D is TRBD1 or TRBD2 (5 bases each). The CDR3 runs to 12 residues. Germline V lookup: CDR1 SGHVS, CDR2 FQNEAQ.

This rearrangement joins TRBV4-2 to TRBJ2-1, with 10 bases identical to TRBD1. Trimming removed 7 bases from V and 8 bases from J; junction bases left unmatched: 8. The CDR3 runs to 14 residues. CDR1 is LGHNA and CDR2 is YNFKEQ in the germline V gene. The CDR3 sequence: CASNRDRGVDEQFF. The CDR3 nucleotides are TGTGCCAGCAACCGGGACAGGGGTGTCGATGAGCAGTTCTTC.

This chain links TRBV9 with TRBJ2-5, with a possible D match to TRBD2 (6 bases). The end of the DNA aligns better with TRBJ2-7, so the J call may be wrong. CDR1 is SGDLS, CDR2 YYNGEE, per germline. The CDR3 consists of 15 residues. In nucleotides, the CDR3 is TGTGCCAGCAGCGTCGGGGGATCCACTATGGGCGAGCAGTACTTC. Protein: CASSVGGSTMGEQYF.

This clonotype was detected a few times. The CDR3 loop reads CASSPLIVVDRSSSYNEQFF. The DNA for the CDR3 is TGTGCCAGCAGCCCCCTTATCGTGGTAGACCGGTCCAGCTCCTACAATGAGCAGTTCTTC. The rearrangement uses TRBV4-2 and TRBJ2-1; D gene uncertain. Trimming took 4 bases from V and 0 from J, leaving 25 bases between them. Germline loops: CDR1 LGHNA, CDR2 YNFKEQ. This CDR3 is 20 amino acids long.

The chain has TRBV7-2 and TRBJ1-5, with a possible D match to TRBD1 (6 bases). Germline V CDR1 and CDR2: SGHTA, FQGNSA. The CDR3 loop spans 18 amino acids. Trimming removed 3 bases at V and 0 bases at J, with 18 bases between. The CDR3 DNA follows: TGTGCCAGCAGCTTTAGCGTTCAAGGACAGTATAGCAATCAGCCCCAGCATTTT. This codes for CASSFSVQGQYSNQPQHF.

The V gene is TRBV29-1, the J gene TRBJ2-3; D not certain. The CDR3 length is 15 residues. Germline CDR1 and CDR2: SQVTM and ANQGSEA. Trimming took 4 bases from V and 2 from J, leaving 16 bases between them. The CDR3 DNA reads TGCAGCGTTGTAGGACGGAACCTACTCACAGATACGCAGTATTTT. Protein sequence: CSVVGRNLLTDTQYF.

CDR3 DNA: TGTGCCAGCAGTGAGGCACAGCAAGAGACCCAGTACTTC. This encodes CASSEAQQETQYF. The genes are TRBV2 and TRBJ2-5, with D unresolved. The germline V gene has CDR1 SNHLY and CDR2 FYNNEI. Trimming cost V 3 bases and J 2 bases, with 7 bases left between them. The length of the CDR3 is 13 residues.

This clonotype has just a few counts. This rearrangement joins TRBV5-1 to TRBJ2-7; 10 bases match TRBD1. V shed 5 bases, J shed 2 bases, and the junction held 4 bases outside the gene matches. CDR1 and CDR2 (germline): SGHRS, YFSETQ. The CDR3 runs 14 residues. This chain's CDR3 is CASRHGTGAYEQYF. The CDR3 DNA reads as TGCGCCAGCAGGCATGGGACAGGGGCCTACGAGCAGTACTTC.

The chain joins TRBV5-1 to TRBJ2-7; D not certain. The CDR3 has 15 amino acids. The germline V gene has CDR1 SGHRS and CDR2 YFSETQ. Between the trimmed V and J ends, which lost 4 bases and 5 bases, there was a span of 19 bases. The CDR3 nucleotides are TGCGCCAGCAGCCCCGGTGAAGGGCTGATCGACGAGCAGTACTTC. Amino acids: CASSPGEGLIDEQYF.

CDR3 in DNA: TGCAGTGCTAAACTAGCGGGGAACCCTTACGAGCAGTACTTC. It yields the protein CSAKLAGNPYEQYF. The V call is TRBV20-1, the J call TRBJ2-7; 10 nucleotides match TRBD2. V lost 4 bases to trimming and J lost 4 bases; unmatched junction nucleotides: 7. The CDR3 is 14 residues long. The germline CDR1 and CDR2 sequences are DFQATT and SNEGSKA (reference sequence).

Details on this clonotype: A read error may produce the germline difference seen at one junction end. The chain is built from TRBV28 and TRBJ2-1, with D uncertain. The germline V gene has CDR1 MDHEN and CDR2 SYDVKM. CDR3 length equals 14 residues. Here the CDR3 DNA reads TGTGCCAGCCGAAGGACCTCGTTAGGGAATGAGCAGTTTTTC. Encoded protein: CASRRTSLGNEQFF.

The gene calls are TRBV27 and TRBJ2-7; 7 nucleotides agree with TRBD1. Unmatched junction bases numbered 8, after V lost 0 bases and J lost 3 bases. There are 16 residues in the CDR3. CDR1 MNHEY and CDR2 SMNVEV come from the germline V gene (reference sequence). CDR3 sequence reads: CASSLSGQAPYYEQYF. CDR3 in DNA: TGTGCCAGCAGTTTATCAGGACAGGCTCCTTACTACGAGCAGTACTTC.

The genes are TRBV7-2 and TRBJ1-2; D might be TRBD1 (5 bases). The length of the CDR3 is 15 residues. V dropped 1 base and J dropped 8 bases, with 17 bases sitting between them. CDR1 and CDR2 (germline): SGHTA, FQGNSA. The CDR3 spells CASSLGGRGEIGYTF. The CDR3 DNA is TGTGCCAGCAGCTTAGGAGGACGGGGGGAAATCGGCTACACCTTC.

This clonotype appeared a few times. The gene calls are TRBV4-2 and TRBJ1-2; D might be TRBD1 (5 bases). This CDR3 spans 13 amino acids. V lost 4 bases and J lost 3, with 9 bases in between. Germline CDR1 is LGHNA and CDR2 is YNFKEQ. CDR3 DNA: TGTGCCAGCAGCCCGGGGGACGACTATGGCTACACCTTC. This translates into CASSPGDDYGYTF.

In its sample, this clonotype was seen many times. The rearrangement joins TRBV7-2 to TRBJ2-1, with D unclear. The germline CDR1 and CDR2 sequences are SGHTA and FQGNSA. This CDR3 contains 14 residues. V was pared by 7 bases and J by 7 bases, with 17 bases between. DNA of the CDR3: TGTGCCAGCACCAAGGGCTTGGCGAATAATGAGCAGTTCTTC. This sequence encodes CASTKGLANNEQFF.

This chain links TRBV7-2 with TRBJ2-7; TRBD1 matches at 7 bases. Trimming at V came to 2 bases and at J to 2 bases, leaving 6 bases not matched to a gene. CDR3 length equals 15 residues. Germline CDR1 and CDR2: SGHTA and FQGNSA. CDR3 sequence (DNA): TGTGCCAGCAGCTTATGGACAGGAGAGGCCTACGAGCAGTACTTC. It translates to CASSLWTGEAYEQYF. Variable domain in full (rest from reference TRBV7-2 and TRBJ2-7): GAGVSQSPSNKVTEKGKDVELRCDPISGHTALYWYRQSLGQGLEFLIYFQGNSAPDKSGLPSDRFSAERTGGSVSTLTIQRTQQEDSAVYLCASSLWTGEAYEQYFGPGTRLTVT.

The chain combines TRBV7-9 with TRBJ2-2, with D possibly being TRBD2 (5 bases). The CDR3 covers 15 residues. The V gene's germline CDR1 is SEHNR and CDR2 FQNEAQ (reference sequence). Between the trimmed V and J ends, which lost 5 bases and 7 bases, there was a span of 17 bases. CDR3 DNA sequence: TGTGCCAGCAGCCCATCCCTGGGAGACCTCGGGGAGCTGTTTTTT. Protein product: CASSPSLGDLGELFF.

This clonotype was seen a few times. The chain links TRBV4-1 to TRBJ1-4; the D is unclear. CDR3 length: 17 amino acids. With 4 bases removed from V and 1 base from J, the gap between germline ends came to 16 bases. CDR1 is MGHRA and CDR2 is YSYEKL in the germline V gene. The CDR3 nucleotides read TGCGCCAGCAGCCTCTTTGCAAAGGGAAAAACTAATGAAAAACTGTTTTTT. This translates into CASSLFAKGKTNEKLFF.

The chain combines TRBV29-1 with TRBJ1-1; perhaps TRBD1 as D (5 bases). The V gene lost 3 bases and the J gene lost 9 bases, with 11 bases spanning the gap. CDR3 size: 11 residues. Germline CDR1 is SQVTM and CDR2 is ANQGSEA. The DNA of the CDR3 is TGCAGCGTTGATGGGGGGAACCAAGCTTTCTTT. Translation: CSVDGGNQAFF.

V and J are TRBV7-2 and TRBJ2-7; 10 bases agree with TRBD1. V shed 0 bases, J shed 6 bases, and the junction held 5 bases outside the gene matches. This CDR3 contains 15 residues. Germline V lookup: CDR1 SGHTA, CDR2 FQGNSA. The CDR3 bases are TGTGCCAGCAGCTTAGCGTGGACAGGGGGTTCCGAGCAGTACTTC. Translation gives CASSLAWTGGSEQYF.

J is TRBJ2-7 and V is TRBV2; 7 bases align to TRBD2. Per germline, CDR1 SNHLY and CDR2 FYNNEI. The CDR3 runs to 15 residues. With 9 bases clipped from V and 0 bases from J, the junction kept 11 bases outside the gene matches. CDR3 sequence: CASAKGGGSSYEQYF. CDR3 bases: TGTGCCAGTGCGAAGGGTGGCGGGAGCTCCTACGAGCAGTACTTC.

This clonotype was picked up a small number of times. The chain has TRBV7-8 and TRBJ2-3; 8 nucleotides match TRBD2. The germline V gene has CDR1 SGHVS and CDR2 FQNEAQ. This CDR3 is 18 amino acids long. The V segment lost 0 bases and the J segment 2 bases; nucleotides outside the gene matches: 10. For the CDR3, the DNA is TGTGCCAGCAGCTTAGCGAGAGTAGCGGGGACTTACACAGATACGCAGTATTTT. Encoded protein: CASSLARVAGTYTDTQYF. Full variable domain (rest looked up from reference TRBV7-8 and TRBJ2-3): GAGVSQSPRYKVAKRGQDVALRCDPISGHVSLFWYQQALGQGPEFLTYFQNEAQLDKSGLPSDRFFAERPEGSVSTLKIQRTQQEDSAVYLCASSLARVAGTYTDTQYFGPGTRLTVL.

CDR3 nucleotides: TGTGCCACCGTTGTGTGGTTGACGCAGTATTTT. Protein sequence: CATVVWLTQYF. The chain carries TRBV28 and TRBJ2-3; D uncertain. The V gene's germline CDR1 is MDHEN and CDR2 SYDVKM. This CDR3 spans 11 amino acids. V was cut by 10 bases and J by 9 bases, with 14 bases left in between.

The chain employs TRBV28 and TRBJ1-2; TRBD1 is a possible D gene (6 bases). The germline V gene has CDR1 MDHEN and CDR2 SYDVKM. The ends were cut back, 5 bases at V and 8 bases at J, with 27 bases in the middle. The CDR3 runs to 17 residues. The CDR3 bases are TGTGCCAGCAGTGCCCCCATCGGGGGGGCAGGTTTATGGGGCTACACCTTC. Its translation is CASSAPIGGAGLWGYTF.

This clonotype appeared many times. The chain is built from TRBV5-1 and TRBJ1-2; D gene unclear. The CDR3 sequence is 13 residues long. Germline V gives CDR1 SGHRS, CDR2 YFSETQ. Trimming left V 5 bases short and J 3 bases short, with 11 bases between. The CDR3 reads CASSYGRDYGYTF. CDR3 in DNA: TGCGCCAGCAGTTACGGACGGGACTATGGCTACACCTTC.